The 27 T cell receptor beta chains reported below all come from one sample, sequenced in a study of T cells in Graves' hyperthyroidism and ophthalmopathy (dated 2019 in TCRdb). The protocol used for the library was multiplex PCR. These reads were obtained on an Illumina HiSeq 2000. The TCR beta CDR3 regions were amplified from the RNA transcripts. The first round of RT-PCR for the TCR CDR3 was performed with the HTBI primer set and the Qiagen OneStep RT-PCR kit. The public reads were run again by TCRdb, first through fastp at Q25 and then through MiXCR, and only productive beta chains were kept. A single entry per CDR3 protein holds the most common genes and DNA from its merged rows. The sample records 250,000 to 400,000 distinct CDR3 sequences, roughly 13% of which are singletons. Of the sample, about 37% is held by the ten largest clones. Sequenced material: blood. These receptors all come from a woman between 40 and 55 years old with Graves' ophthalmopathy.

The V and J genes are TRBV9 and TRBJ1-1; D may be TRBD1 (5 bases). Germline lookup yields CDR1 SGDLS and CDR2 YYNGEE. Trimming pared 0 bases from V and 0 bases from J, leaving 12 bases between. This CDR3 contains 16 residues. The CDR3 is CASSVEGTTVNTEAFF. DNA for the CDR3: TGTGCCAGCAGCGTAGAGGGGACGACGGTGAACACTGAAGCTTTCTTT.

This clonotype was seen ten or more times. The chain employs TRBV11-1 and TRBJ2-1; D perhaps matches TRBD2 (5 bases). In germline, CDR1 is SGHAT, CDR2 FQDESV (reference sequence). The V end lost 7 bases, the J end lost 6 bases, and 10 bases lay between the germline ends. The CDR3 is 12 amino acids. This chain's CDR3 is CASTREGNEQFF. In DNA form, the CDR3 reads TGTGCCAGCACTCGAGAGGGCAATGAGCAGTTCTTC.

With regard to this clonotype: The CDR3 ends on some other residue instead of the conserved phenylalanine or tryptophan, so this is likely a read error. The gene calls are TRBV7-2 and TRBJ1-3; D remains unclear. CDR1 and CDR2 (germline): SGHTA, FQGNSA. The V and J ends lost 4 bases and 0 bases respectively, with 16 bases between them. The CDR3 consists of 17 residues. The CDR3 sequence: CASSSPSTANSGNTIYS. CDR3 bases: TGTGCCAGCAGCTCCCCATCCACAGCGAACTCTGGAAACACCATATATTCT.

This clonotype was found many times. The chain has TRBV27 and TRBJ2-2; 8 nucleotides align to TRBD1. The CDR3 extends over 15 amino acids. Germline CDR1 MNHEY, CDR2 SMNVEV (reference sequence). V dropped 5 bases and J dropped 4; count of bases not matched to a gene: 6. CDR3 bases: TGTGCCAGCAGTGACGACAGGGGATTCACCGGGGAGCTGTTTTTT. As protein: CASSDDRGFTGELFF.

This clonotype was found a few times. The chain employs TRBV5-1 and TRBJ1-1; D is unresolved. Germline CDR1 SGHRS, CDR2 YFSETQ. The CDR3 spans 14 residues. Trimming pared 4 bases from V and 7 bases from J, leaving 17 bases between. In DNA form, the CDR3 reads TGCGCCAGCAGCCCGTGGGTGGCAGACCATGAAGCTTTCTTT. It yields the protein CASSPWVADHEAFF.

This clonotype was detected many times. V gene TRBV12-3 or TRBV12-4 combines with J gene TRBJ1-2; D uncertain. The CDR3 runs to 12 residues. The V end was cut by 3 bases, the J end by 4 bases, with 6 bases between. The CDR3 loop reads CASSFSSYGYTF. The CDR3 coding sequence is TGTGCCAGCAGTTTTAGTAGCTATGGCTACACCTTC.

The V call is TRBV4-2, the J call TRBJ2-3; 11 bases agree with TRBD2. V lost 3 bases and J lost 0; bases outside the gene matches: 14. There are 20 residues in the CDR3. Per the germline V gene, CDR1 is LGHNA and CDR2 is YNFKEQ. The CDR3 spells CASSHLLPGTSGRSTDTQYF. Written as DNA, the CDR3 is TGTGCCAGCAGCCACCTATTGCCCGGGACTAGCGGAAGGAGCACAGATACGCAGTATTTT.

The rearrangement joins TRBV20-1 to TRBJ2-1; tentatively, D is TRBD1 or TRBD2 (5 bases each). Looked up from germline, CDR1 is DFQATT and CDR2 is SNEGSKA (reference sequence). The CDR3 has 16 residues. V was cut by 3 bases and J by 3 bases, with 18 bases left in between. CDR3 bases: TGCAGTGCTAGTCATCGGGACCCTCGTAACTACAATGAGCAGTTCTTC. Protein: CSASHRDPRNYNEQFF.

The chain links TRBV4-1 to TRBJ1-2; 7 positions match TRBD1. The ends lost 0 bases at V and 7 bases at J; junction bases unmatched: 11. There are 16 residues in the CDR3. The germline CDR1 and CDR2 sequences are MGHRA and YSYEKL. CDR3 protein: CASSQDESGGLGGYTF. The CDR3 DNA reads TGCGCCAGCAGCCAAGACGAATCAGGGGGACTGGGTGGCTACACCTTC.

In its sample, this clonotype was seen many times. The chain recombines TRBV20-1 with TRBJ2-1; D ambiguous. This CDR3 has 15 amino acids. Trimming removed 1 base from V and 7 bases from J, with 17 bases in between. In germline, CDR1 is DFQATT, CDR2 SNEGSKA (reference sequence). Here the CDR3 reads CSARGVSQLANEQFF. CDR3 bases: TGCAGTGCTAGAGGGGTTAGCCAGCTGGCTAATGAGCAGTTCTTC.

A few counts support this clonotype. The genes are TRBV28 and TRBJ2-2; D may match TRBD1 or TRBD2 (5 bases each). Per the germline V gene, CDR1 is MDHEN and CDR2 is SYDVKM. The CDR3 spans 15 residues. Trimming left V 6 bases short and J 9 bases short, with 20 bases between. The DNA for the CDR3 is TGTGCCAGCAGACTTGCCGGGACCCCCCCCAGGGAGCTGTTTTTT. Translating it yields CASRLAGTPPRELFF. Full variable domain (remainder filled in from reference TRBV28 and TRBJ2-2): DVKVTQSSRYLVKRTGEKVFLECVQDMDHENMFWYRQDPGLGLRLIYFSYDVKMKEKGDIPEGYSVSREKKERFSLILESASTNQTSMYLCASRLAGTPPRELFFGEGSRLTVL.

Written as DNA, the CDR3 is TGTGCCAGCAGCTTGTTTATGCCTGGAGTTGAAGATACGCAGTATTTT. This translates into CASSLFMPGVEDTQYF. V and J are TRBV5-6 and TRBJ2-3; D is unclear. Per germline, CDR1 SGHDT and CDR2 YYEEEE. The V gene lost 1 base and the J gene lost 5 bases, with 17 bases spanning the gap. This CDR3 spans 16 amino acids.

In this sample, this clonotype turned up many times. This chain links TRBV7-9 with TRBJ1-1; D gene uncertain. The CDR3 runs 14 residues. V lost 3 bases, J lost 2 bases, and 10 bases lay in between. CDR1 and CDR2 (germline): SEHNR, FQNEAQ (reference sequence). The DNA for the CDR3 is TGTGCCAGCAGCTTGCACCAGTCAAACACTGAAGCTTTCTTT. It codes for CASSLHQSNTEAFF.

In the case of this clonotype: A read error is possible here, since a much larger clone lies one base away. CDR3 residues: CASSPHDRRNIQFF. The CDR3, as DNA: TGTGCCAGTTCACCCCACGACCGACGGAACATTCAGTTCTTC. The rearrangement uses TRBV6-1 and TRBJ2-4; the D is unclear. The J call could be wrong; TRBJ2-1 is a better fit for the DNA end. The CDR3 extends over 14 amino acids. Germline V CDR1 and CDR2: MNHNS, SASEGT.

There are a few counts of this clonotype. The chain is built from TRBV3-1 and TRBJ1-4, with 9 bases fitting TRBD1. V shed 1 base and J 8 bases; nucleotides not matched to a gene: 2. The germline V gene encodes CDR1 LGHDT and CDR2 YNNKEL (reference sequence). This CDR3 is built from 14 residues. The CDR3 is CASSQGGTGEKLFF. As DNA, the CDR3 is TGTGCCAGCAGCCAAGGCGGGACAGGGGAAAAACTGTTTTTT.

The V gene is TRBV30, the J gene TRBJ2-7; no definite D call. CDR3 length: 14 amino acids. The V and J ends lost 0 bases and 7 bases respectively, with 16 bases between them. Germline V gene data show CDR1 as GTSNPN and CDR2 as SVGIG (reference sequence). CDR3 region: CAWSVGYGLPEQYF. In DNA form, the CDR3 reads TGTGCCTGGAGTGTGGGATACGGTCTGCCTGAGCAGTACTTC.

The gene calls are TRBV29-1 and TRBJ1-3; tentatively, D is TRBD1 (5 bases). Germline assignment: CDR1 SQVTM and CDR2 ANQGSEA. CDR3 size: 15 residues. Trimming shortened V by 5 bases and J by 6 bases, and 20 bases separated the two germline ends. CDR3 amino acids: CSVRTGLSTQNTIYF. DNA of the CDR3: TGCAGCGTTCGAACGGGACTCTCCACCCAAAACACCATATATTTT.

This clonotype was observed at least ten times. The limits of the CDR3 on the DNA are not certain, so only TCRdb's listed CDR3 is given. The V gene is TRBV28, the J gene TRBJ2-7; the table gives TRBD1 as D, unverified against the DNA. The germline gives CDR1 MDHEN, CDR2 SYDVKM. Counting both end residues, the CDR3 totals 15 amino acids. Here the CDR3 reads CASSSSGQGQEEQYF.

The chain uses TRBV5-1 and TRBJ1-1, with 7 positions matching TRBD1. The length of the CDR3 is 15 residues. V lost 0 bases and J lost 5; bases outside the gene matches: 7. The germline gives CDR1 SGHRS, CDR2 YFSETQ. CDR3 sequence (DNA): TGCGCCAGCAGCTTGGAAACCGGGACAGAAACTGAAGCTTTCTTT. Protein: CASSLETGTETEAFF. Combining the CDR3 with reference TRBV5-1 and TRBJ1-1 gives the whole variable domain KAGVTQTPRYLIKTRGQQVTLSCSPISGHRSVSWYQQTPGQGLQFLFEYFSETQRNKGNFPGRFSGRQFSNSRSEMNVSTLELGDSALYLCASSLETGTETEAFFGQGTRLTVV.

This clonotype showed up many times. The rearrangement uses TRBV5-1 and TRBJ2-7, with D perhaps being TRBD1 or TRBD2 (5 bases each). This CDR3 has 15 amino acids. The V and J ends lost 1 base and 0 bases respectively, with 11 bases between them. The germline CDR1 and CDR2 sequences are SGHRS and YFSETQ. CDR3: CASSLYAGTSYEQYF. The CDR3 nucleotides are TGCGCCAGCAGCTTGTATGCTGGGACCTCCTACGAGCAGTACTTC.

This clonotype showed up just a few times. This chain joins TRBV30 and TRBJ1-5, with 7 bases fitting TRBD1. V shed 0 bases, J shed 6 bases, and the junction held 11 bases outside the gene matches. Germline V gene lookup returns CDR1 GTSNPN and CDR2 SVGIG (reference sequence). CDR3 length: 16 residues. The CDR3 loop reads CAWSVYRQGGGQPQHF. The CDR3 DNA reads TGTGCCTGGAGTGTATACCGGCAGGGGGGCGGTCAGCCCCAGCATTTT.

At least ten counts were recorded for this clonotype. V and J are TRBV25-1 and TRBJ2-2; 10 bases match TRBD2. The CDR3 has 19 residues. Germline lookup yields CDR1 MGHDK and CDR2 SYGVNS. Trimming at V came to 3 bases and at J to 3 bases, leaving 13 bases not matched to a gene. The CDR3 DNA reads TGTGCCAGCAGTGATTGGAGCGGGAGGGCCTCCTGGGACACCGGGGAGCTGTTTTTT. It specifies CASSDWSGRASWDTGELFF.

The chain recombines TRBV9 with TRBJ2-2; D ambiguous. Germline V gene lookup returns CDR1 SGDLS and CDR2 YYNGEE. CDR3 length: 14 residues. The germline V and J ends were trimmed by 2 bases and 0 bases, with 5 bases remaining between them. CDR3 residues: CASSVSPNTGELFF. The CDR3 nucleotides are TGTGCCAGCAGCGTGTCTCCGAACACCGGGGAGCTGTTTTTT.

Details on this clonotype: This sequence may be a read error, since a much larger clone differs from it by one base. The rearrangement joins TRBV10-1 to TRBJ1-1, with TRBD1 matching 7 bases. CDR1 WNHNN and CDR2 SYGVQD come from the germline V gene (reference sequence). The CDR3 contains 14 residues. CDR3 loop: CASRPTGRNIEAFF. Written as DNA, the CDR3 is TGCGCCAGCAGACCGACAGGGCGGAACATTGAAGCTTTCTTT.

This clonotype came up many times. The chain uses TRBV6-1 and TRBJ1-1; a weak D match, TRBD1 (5 bases). There are 15 residues in the CDR3. V gave up 4 bases and J gave up 4 bases, with 16 bases separating them. Per the germline V gene, CDR1 is MNHNS and CDR2 is SASEGT. The chain's CDR3 is CASSGAWGASTEAFF. The CDR3 DNA sequence: TGTGCCAGCAGTGGAGCGTGGGGCGCGAGCACTGAAGCTTTCTTT.

With regard to this clonotype: At one of its ends the junction is not consistent with the germline gene, which may arise from a read error. The chain links TRBV25-1 to TRBJ2-1, with D perhaps TRBD1 (5 bases). There are 12 residues in the CDR3. From germline, CDR1 is MGHDK and CDR2 SYGVNS. The CDR3 is CASSQRPLGLLF. DNA of the CDR3: TGTGCCAGCAGTCAACGACCCTTGGGGCTGCTCTTC.

The chain uses TRBV3-1 and TRBJ2-5; TRBD2 matches 12 bases. CDR1 is LGHDT and CDR2 is YNNKEL in the germline V gene (reference sequence). CDR3 length: 15 amino acids. The J segment lost 5 bases and the V segment lost 2 bases, leaving 3 bases of the junction unmatched. CDR3 bases: TGTGCCAGCAGCCAACTAGCGGGAGGGGTGGAGACCCAGTACTTC. Amino acid sequence: CASSQLAGGVETQYF.